This entry concerns a single T cell receptor beta chain. What it recognizes is unknown. The germline gives CDR1 DFQATT, CDR2 SNEGSKA (reference sequence). The CDR3 loop spans 13 amino acids. The data originate from a study of post-analysis software for immune sequencing data. TCR beta cDNA libraries included unique molecular identifiers. TCRdb reprocessed the PCR reads via MiXCR and lists one record per CDR3 protein. Among fewer than 900,000 distinct CDR3 sequences, around 42% were seen once, and the ten largest hold 4% to 5%. General observations from the study: Comparison of patients with controls showed about 5 TRBV segments more frequent in patients, TRBV5-6, TRBV5-1 and TRBV20-1 among them. Strong co-clustering by F measure was evident for samples that had been prepared in the same batch.

The specimen sequenced was blood. The receptor comes from a girl between 10 and 17 years old with multiple sclerosis. The chain carries TRBV20-1 and TRBJ2-7, with 7 nucleotides matching TRBD2. The DNA of the CDR3 is TGCAGCACCAAAAGCGGGATAGACTACGAGCAGTACTTC. It specifies CSTKSGIDYEQYF.